This TCR beta chain was identified in a study of beta chain features in type 1 diabetes. On the study more broadly: Cell yields, gender and age were similar in healthy donors and patients. Study-level points and caveats: Cells expressing TCR highly could be over-represented by cDNA sequencing. Researchers report that Type 1 diabetes patients had moderately but significantly shorter TCRB CDR3s across all four CD4+ subsets.

Reverse transcribing all isolated RNA meant expressed TCRB transcripts were sequenced. Using immunoSEQ multiplex PCR, the repertoire was profiled, and TCRdb retains in-frame clones only, with some absent. Among over 150,000 clones listed, about 8.1% were seen once. The ends lost 4 bases at V and 2 bases at J; junction bases unmatched: 6. Germline V lookup: CDR1 SGHRS, CDR2 YFSETQ. This CDR3 comprises 16 residues. Concerning this clone itself: Its specificity is not known.

Sorting produced populations that all topped 95% purity. The chain carries TRBV5-1 and TRBJ2-5; 12 bases fit TRBD2. This receptor was obtained from a woman between 18 and 30 years old with type 1 diabetes. Sequenced material: central memory CD4+ T cells from blood. The CDR3 nucleotides read TGCGCCAGCAGCATCGGACTAGCGGGGAATCAAGAGACCCAGTACTTC. As protein: CASSIGLAGNQETQYF.